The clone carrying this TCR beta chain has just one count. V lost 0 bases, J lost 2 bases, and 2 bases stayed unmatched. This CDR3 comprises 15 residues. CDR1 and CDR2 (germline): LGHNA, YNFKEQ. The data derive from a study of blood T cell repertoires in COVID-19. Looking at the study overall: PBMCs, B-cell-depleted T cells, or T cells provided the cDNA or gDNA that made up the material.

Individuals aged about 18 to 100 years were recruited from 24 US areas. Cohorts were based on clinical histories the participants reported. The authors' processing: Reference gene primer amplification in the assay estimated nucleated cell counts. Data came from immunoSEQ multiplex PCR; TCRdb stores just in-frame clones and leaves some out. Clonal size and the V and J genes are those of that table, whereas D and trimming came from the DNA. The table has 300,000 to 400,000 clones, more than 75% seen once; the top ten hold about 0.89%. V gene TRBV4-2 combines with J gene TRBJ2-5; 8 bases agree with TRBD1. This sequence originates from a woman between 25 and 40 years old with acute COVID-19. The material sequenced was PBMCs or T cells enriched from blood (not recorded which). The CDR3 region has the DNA TGTGCCAGCAGCCAAGAACACAGGGGGCAAGAGACCCAGTACTTC. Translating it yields CASSQEHRGQETQYF.